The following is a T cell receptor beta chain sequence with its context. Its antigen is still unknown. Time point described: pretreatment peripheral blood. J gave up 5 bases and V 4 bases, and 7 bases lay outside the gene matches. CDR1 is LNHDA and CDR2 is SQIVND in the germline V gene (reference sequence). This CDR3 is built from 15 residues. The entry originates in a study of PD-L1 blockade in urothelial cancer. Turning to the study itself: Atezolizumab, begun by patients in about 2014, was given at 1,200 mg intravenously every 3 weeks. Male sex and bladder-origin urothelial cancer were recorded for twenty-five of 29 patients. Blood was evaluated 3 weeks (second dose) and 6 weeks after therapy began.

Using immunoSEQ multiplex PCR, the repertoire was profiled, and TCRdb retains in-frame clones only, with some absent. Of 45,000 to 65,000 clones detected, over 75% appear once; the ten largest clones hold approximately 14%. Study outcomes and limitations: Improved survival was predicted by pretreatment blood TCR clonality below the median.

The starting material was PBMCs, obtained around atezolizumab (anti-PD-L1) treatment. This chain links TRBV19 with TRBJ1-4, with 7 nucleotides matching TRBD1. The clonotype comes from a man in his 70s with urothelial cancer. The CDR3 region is CASSTGRGSNEKLFF. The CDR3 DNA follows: TGTGCCAGTAGTACGGGCAGGGGGTCCAATGAAAAACTGTTTTTT.